The present entry profiles one T cell receptor beta chain with its context. The entry originates in a study of tumor T cells in aggressive B-cell lymphoma. CDR3 length equals 14 residues. Only in-frame clones appear in the TCRdb table, and some are missing; sequencing was by immunoSEQ multiplex PCR. The profile shows 1,500 to 2,000 clones, 81% of them singletons. Input material: tumor tissue. The chain couples TRBV21-1 to TRBJ1-5; the table's TRBD1 call for D was not verified on the DNA. TRBV21-1 is reported as a pseudogene. This TCR was sampled from an adult with diffuse large B cell lymphoma. The CDR3 DNA sequence: TGTGCCAGCACCAGGGACACGGACAATCAGCCCCAGCATTTT. Protein product: CASTRDTDNQPQHF.